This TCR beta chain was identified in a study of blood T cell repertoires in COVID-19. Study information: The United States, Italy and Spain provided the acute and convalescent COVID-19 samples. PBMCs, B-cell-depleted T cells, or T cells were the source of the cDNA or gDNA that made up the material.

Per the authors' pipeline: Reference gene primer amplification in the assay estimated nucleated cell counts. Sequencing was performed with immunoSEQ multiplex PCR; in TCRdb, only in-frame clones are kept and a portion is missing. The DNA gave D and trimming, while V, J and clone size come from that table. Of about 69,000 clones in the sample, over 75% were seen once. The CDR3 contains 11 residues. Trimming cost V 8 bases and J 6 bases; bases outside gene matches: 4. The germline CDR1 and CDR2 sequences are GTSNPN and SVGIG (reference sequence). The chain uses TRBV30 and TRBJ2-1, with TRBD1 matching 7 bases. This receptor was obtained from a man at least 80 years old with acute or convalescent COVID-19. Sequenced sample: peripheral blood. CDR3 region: CAGNRGNEQFF. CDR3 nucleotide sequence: TGTGCCGGTAACAGGGGCAATGAGCAGTTCTTC.